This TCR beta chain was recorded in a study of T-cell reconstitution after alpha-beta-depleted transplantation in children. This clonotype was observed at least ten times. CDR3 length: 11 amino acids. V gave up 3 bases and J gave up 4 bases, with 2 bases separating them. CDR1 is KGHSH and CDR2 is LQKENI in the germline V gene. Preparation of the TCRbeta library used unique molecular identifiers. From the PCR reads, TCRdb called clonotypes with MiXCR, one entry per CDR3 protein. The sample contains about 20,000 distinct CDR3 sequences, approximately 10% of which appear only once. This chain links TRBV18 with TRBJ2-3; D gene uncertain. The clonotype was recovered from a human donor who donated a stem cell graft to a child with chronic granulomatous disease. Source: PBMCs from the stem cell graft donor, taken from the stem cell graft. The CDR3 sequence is CASSPSDTQYF. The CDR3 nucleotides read TGTGCCAGCTCACCCTCAGATACGCAGTATTTT. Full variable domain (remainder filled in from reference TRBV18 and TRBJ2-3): NAGVMQNPRHLVRRRGQEARLRCSPMKGHSHVYWYRQLPEEGLKFMVYLQKENIIDESGMPKERFSAEFPKEGPSILRIQQVVRGDSAAYFCASSPSDTQYFGPGTRLTVL.